Shown below are 9 T cell receptor beta chains from a single sample sequenced in a study of blood T cell repertoires in COVID-19. Repertoires were generated with immunoSEQ multiplex PCR, while TCRdb's copy carries only in-frame clones and drops some. The sample consists of 260,000 or so clones, approximately 91% of them appearing once. The material sequenced was peripheral blood. These receptors all stem from a man between 18 and 29 years old with active or convalescent COVID-19.

This rearrangement joins TRBV9 to TRBJ1-4, with TRBD1 matching over 7 bases. V dropped 4 bases and J dropped 2; count of bases not matched to a gene: 2. This CDR3 has 14 residues. Germline V gene sequence: CDR1 SGDLS, CDR2 YYNGEE. The CDR3 DNA sequence: TGTGCCAGCAGCACGACAGGGACTAATGAAAAACTGTTTTTT. Its translation is CASSTTGTNEKLFF.

For this clone: The germline gene is not matched at one end of the junction; a read error may be the cause. V usage is TRBV9 and J usage is TRBJ1-2; D is possibly TRBD1 (5 bases). CDR1 and CDR2 (germline): SGDLS, YYNGEE. This CDR3 has 11 residues. DNA for the CDR3: TGTGCCAGCAGCTCATTGACAGACTTCATCTTC. It encodes CASSSLTDFIF.

The chain combines TRBV6-1 with TRBJ2-2; TRBD1 agrees at 8 bases. Germline V lookup: CDR1 MNHNS, CDR2 SASEGT. V shed 3 bases and J 7 bases; nucleotides not matched to a gene: 4. The length of the CDR3 is 14 residues. The CDR3 is CASSEQGASGELFF. As DNA, the CDR3 is TGTGCCAGCAGTGAGCAGGGGGCAAGCGGGGAGCTGTTTTTT.

The chain carries TRBV9 and TRBJ1-3; D remains ambiguous. Trimming cost V 4 bases and J 3 bases, with 14 bases left between them. CDR3 length: 15 residues. Germline V gene lookup returns CDR1 SGDLS and CDR2 YYNGEE. The DNA for the CDR3 is TGTGCCAGCAGCCCTACCCCCCGGGGTGGAAACACCATATATTTT. Translated: CASSPTPRGGNTIYF.

The chain employs TRBV12-3 or TRBV12-4 and TRBJ1-6, with D perhaps TRBD1 (6 bases). The V gene lost 6 bases and the J gene lost 10 bases, with 13 bases spanning the gap. The CDR3 runs to 13 residues. The CDR3: CASRAQGRSPLHF. The DNA for the CDR3 is TGTGCCAGCAGGGCCCAGGGGCGGTCACCCCTCCACTTT.

The chain links TRBV10-3 to TRBJ1-1; D gene unclear. Trimming left V 3 bases short and J 3 bases short, with 11 bases between. Germline CDR1 and CDR2: ENHRY and SYGVKD. The length of the CDR3 is 14 residues. The CDR3 nucleotides read TGTGCCATCAGTGACAACACGCGGGACACTGAAGCTTTCTTT. This encodes CAISDNTRDTEAFF.

The chain uses TRBV5-1 and TRBJ2-3, with unresolved D. The CDR3 length is 13 residues. Germline CDR1 reads SGHRS; CDR2 reads YFSETQ. The V end was cut by 0 bases, the J end by 7 bases, with 9 bases between. The CDR3 here is CASSLDLTNTQYF. CDR3 nucleotides: TGCGCCAGCAGCTTGGACCTAACGAATACGCAGTATTTT.

The V and J genes are TRBV6-5 and TRBJ2-3, with 9 bases aligning to TRBD2. CDR3 length: 13 residues. The germline gives CDR1 MNHEY, CDR2 SVGAGI. The V and J ends lost 8 bases and 0 bases, in that order; junction bases with no gene match: 0. The CDR3 loop is CASAGGSTDTQYF. CDR3 nucleotide sequence: TGTGCCAGCGCGGGGGGGAGCACAGATACGCAGTATTTT.

V gene TRBV11-2 combines with J gene TRBJ1-1, with no clear D. Trimming stripped 1 base from V and 1 base from J, with 4 bases between. The CDR3 is 13 residues long. Looked up from germline, CDR1 is SGHAT and CDR2 is FQNNGV. The CDR3 DNA follows: TGTGCCAGCAGCTTAGCAGAGAACACTGAAGCTTTCTTT. This codes for CASSLAENTEAFF.